These 10 T cell receptor beta chains originate from one sample sequenced in a study of cytomegalovirus exposure and HLA in healthy donors. PCR was performed using 60 Vbeta and 13 Jbeta primers. The method was immunoSEQ multiplex PCR; TCRdb's version includes in-frame clones alone and lacks a portion of them. Altogether around 140,000 clones are present, 75% to 85% being singletons, with the ten largest covering over 1.3%. The sample comprised PBMCs. All receptors derive from a woman between 35 and 50 years old in good health and CMV-seronegative.

This chain joins TRBV2 and TRBJ1-5; D gene unclear. Germline lookup yields CDR1 SNHLY and CDR2 FYNNEI. V shed 2 bases and J shed 3 bases, with 11 bases lying between them. CDR3 size: 15 residues. The CDR3 reads CASSETGRNNQPQHF. The CDR3 nucleotides read TGTGCCAGCAGTGAAACGGGTCGGAACAATCAGCCCCAGCATTTT. Full variable domain (outside the CDR3, taken from reference TRBV2 and TRBJ1-5): EPEVTQTPSHQVTQMGQEVILRCVPISNHLYFYWYRQILGQKVEFLVSFYNNEISEKSEIFDDQFSVERPDGSNFTLKIRSTKLEDSAMYFCASSETGRNNQPQHFGDGTRLSIL.

This clone has more than one count but fewer than ten. The chain links TRBV5-1 to TRBJ1-1; D is undetermined. The germline V gene has CDR1 SGHRS and CDR2 YFSETQ. Trimming took 2 bases from V and 1 from J, leaving 9 bases between them. CDR3 size: 14 residues. The CDR3 region has the DNA TGCGCCAGCAGCTTACAGAGCTCGAACACTGAAGCTTTCTTT. Its translation is CASSLQSSNTEAFF.

V is TRBV2 and J is TRBJ1-5; TRBD1 agrees at 9 bases. The V gene's germline CDR1 is SNHLY and CDR2 FYNNEI. V shed 5 bases, J shed 4 bases, and the junction held 6 bases outside the gene matches. CDR3 length: 15 residues. The CDR3 DNA is TGTGCCAGCAGTATGGGACAGGGTTGGAATCAGCCCCAGCATTTT. It encodes CASSMGQGWNQPQHF.

The CDR3 is CASSGPGPEGYEQFF. For the CDR3, the DNA is TGTGCCAGCAGTGGCCCAGGCCCGGAGGGCTATGAGCAGTTCTTC. The chain uses TRBV25-1 and TRBJ2-1, with D perhaps TRBD2 (6 bases). The CDR3 covers 15 residues. Trimming took off 4 bases at V and 8 bases at J, with 18 bases between the two ends. Germline V CDR1 and CDR2: MGHDK, SYGVNS. Full variable domain (outside the CDR3, taken from reference TRBV25-1 and TRBJ2-1): EADIYQTPRYLVIGTGKKITLECSQTMGHDKMYWYQQDPGMELHLIHYSYGVNSTEKGDLSSESTVSRIRTEHFPLTLESARPSHTSQYLCASSGPGPEGYEQFFGPGTRLTVL.

This chain joins TRBV5-4 and TRBJ2-7, with TRBD1 matching over 7 bases. This CDR3 has 15 residues. Germline V CDR1 and CDR2: SGHNT, YYREEE (reference sequence). With 1 base clipped from V and 0 bases from J, the junction kept 4 bases outside the gene matches. CDR3 nucleotide sequence: TGTGCCAGCAGCTTGCCAGGGGGAACCTCCTACGAGCAGTACTTC. This encodes CASSLPGGTSYEQYF. The whole variable domain, filled in from reference TRBV5-4 and TRBJ2-7, reads ETGVTQSPTHLIKTRGQQVTLRCSSQSGHNTVSWYQQALGQGPQFIFQYYREEENGRGNFPPRFSGLQFPNYSSELNVNALELDDSALYLCASSLPGGTSYEQYFGPGTRLTVT.

V gene TRBV29-1 combines with J gene TRBJ1-2, with 9 bases that match TRBD1. V trimming: 7 bases; J trimming: 7 bases; junction bases outside the gene matches: 19. There are 16 residues in the CDR3. From germline, CDR1 is SQVTM and CDR2 ANQGSEA. Here the CDR3 reads CSANPGGQGVGGGYTF. The CDR3 nucleotides read TGCAGCGCCAACCCTGGGGGACAGGGCGTAGGAGGTGGCTACACCTTC.

The chain joins TRBV7-9 to TRBJ2-7, with 14 bases matching TRBD2. The CDR3 spans 16 residues. CDR1 is SEHNR, CDR2 FQNEAQ, per germline (reference sequence). With 1 base clipped from V and 1 base from J, the junction kept 0 bases outside the gene matches. This CDR3 is CASSLGTSGGSYEQYF. CDR3 in DNA: TGTGCCAGCAGCTTAGGGACTAGCGGGGGGTCCTACGAGCAGTACTTC.

This clone was counted between two and nine times. This chain joins TRBV6-6 and TRBJ1-2; possible D gene TRBD1, 5 bases. Trimming took 5 bases from V and 5 from J, leaving 15 bases between them. CDR3 length: 14 amino acids. Per germline, CDR1 MNHNY and CDR2 SVGAGI (reference sequence). This CDR3 is CASSPDPGRYGYTF. The CDR3 DNA follows: TGTGCCAGCAGTCCGGACCCAGGGAGGTATGGCTACACCTTC.

The chain combines TRBV7-3 with TRBJ2-3; D possibly corresponds to TRBD2 (6 bases). V was shortened by 5 bases and J by 1 base, with 10 bases between the two germline ends. Looked up from germline, CDR1 is SGHTA and CDR2 is FQGTGA. This CDR3 has 14 residues. The CDR3 DNA reads as TGTGCCAGCAGCCCCGGGGAGGGCACAGATACGCAGTATTTT. It encodes CASSPGEGTDTQYF.

This clone was picked up one time. The chain couples TRBV9 to TRBJ1-4; 9 positions match TRBD1. The J segment lost 7 bases and the V segment lost 3 bases, leaving 7 bases of the junction unmatched. The germline V gene has CDR1 SGDLS and CDR2 YYNGEE. The CDR3 totals 15 residues. CDR3 in amino acids: CASSGPQGAGEKLFF. CDR3 nucleotides: TGTGCCAGCAGCGGGCCACAGGGGGCAGGTGAAAAACTGTTTTTT.